This TCR beta chain comes out of a study of molecular identifiers for immune sequencing clone quantification. Study-wide findings and caveats: In CMV-specific effectors, clones above 20 copies held over 99% of molecules; naive, under 1%. Clone sizes that are highly expanded could be underestimated when identical TCR molecules share a barcode.

Previously described methods with listed TCR primers produced the bulk TCR libraries. One entry per CDR3 protein results from TCRdb running MiXCR on the PCR reads. The table has 60,000 to 70,000 distinct CDR3 sequences, under 20% seen once. Sorted naive CD8 T cells were those defined as CD8+CD4-CCR7+CD45RA+. V lost 4 bases and J 13 bases, leaving 8 bases between the germline ends. The CDR3 runs 11 residues. Germline V CDR1 and CDR2: SEHNR, FQNEAQ (reference sequence). In regard to this clonotype: Its specificity is not known.

Sequencing input: naive CD8+ T cells from blood, with Jurkat cell RNA spiked in. This sample's subset: FACS-sorted CD8+CD4-CCR7+CD45RA+ naive T cells. This receptor was taken from a human donor in good health. Some libraries in this study had Jurkat cell RNA spiked in. The chain joins TRBV7-9 to TRBJ1-6; D ambiguous. The CDR3 coding sequence is TGTGCCAGCAGCTCCTCTTGGCCCCTCCACTTT. Encoded protein: CASSSSWPLHF.